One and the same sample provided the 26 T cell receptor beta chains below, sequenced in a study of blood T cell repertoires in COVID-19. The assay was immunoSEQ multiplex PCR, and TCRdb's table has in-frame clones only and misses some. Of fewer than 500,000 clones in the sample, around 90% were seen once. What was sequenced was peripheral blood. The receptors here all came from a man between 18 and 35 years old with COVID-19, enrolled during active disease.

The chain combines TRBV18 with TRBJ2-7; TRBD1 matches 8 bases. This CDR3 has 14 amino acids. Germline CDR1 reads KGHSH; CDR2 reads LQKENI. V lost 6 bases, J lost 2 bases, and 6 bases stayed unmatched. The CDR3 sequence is CASSATGATYEQYF. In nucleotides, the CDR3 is TGTGCCAGCTCGGCGACAGGGGCAACCTACGAGCAGTACTTC.

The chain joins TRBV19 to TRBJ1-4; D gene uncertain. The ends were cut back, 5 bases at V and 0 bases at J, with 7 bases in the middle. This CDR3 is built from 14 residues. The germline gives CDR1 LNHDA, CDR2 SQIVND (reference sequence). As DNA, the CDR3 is TGTGCCAGTAGTTGGCCAACAACTAATGAAAAACTGTTTTTT. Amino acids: CASSWPTTNEKLFF.

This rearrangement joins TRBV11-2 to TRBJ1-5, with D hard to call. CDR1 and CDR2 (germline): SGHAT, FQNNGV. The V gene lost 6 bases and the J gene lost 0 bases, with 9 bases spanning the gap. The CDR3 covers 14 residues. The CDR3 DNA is TGTGCCAGCAGTCGCCGGGGTAGCAATCAGCCCCAGCATTTT. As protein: CASSRRGSNQPQHF.

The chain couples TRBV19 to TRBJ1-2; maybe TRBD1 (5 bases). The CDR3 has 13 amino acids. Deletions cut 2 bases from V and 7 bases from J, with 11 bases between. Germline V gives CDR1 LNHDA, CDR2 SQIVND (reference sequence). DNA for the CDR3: TGTGCCAGTAGTATAAGCCAGGGCGGTGGCTACACCTTC. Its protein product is CASSISQGGGYTF.

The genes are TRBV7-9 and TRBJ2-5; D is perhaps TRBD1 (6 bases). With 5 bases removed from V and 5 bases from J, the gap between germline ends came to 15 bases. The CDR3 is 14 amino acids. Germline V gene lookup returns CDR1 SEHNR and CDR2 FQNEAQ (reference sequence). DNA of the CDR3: TGTGCCAGCAGCCCCATGGGGGCGATCGAGACCCAGTACTTC. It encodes CASSPMGAIETQYF.

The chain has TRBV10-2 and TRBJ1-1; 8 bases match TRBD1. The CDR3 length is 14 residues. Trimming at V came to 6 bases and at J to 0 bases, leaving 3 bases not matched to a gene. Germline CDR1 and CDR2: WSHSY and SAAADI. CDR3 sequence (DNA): TGCGCCAGCAGGGACAGGGCCTTGAACACTGAAGCTTTCTTT. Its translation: CASRDRALNTEAFF.

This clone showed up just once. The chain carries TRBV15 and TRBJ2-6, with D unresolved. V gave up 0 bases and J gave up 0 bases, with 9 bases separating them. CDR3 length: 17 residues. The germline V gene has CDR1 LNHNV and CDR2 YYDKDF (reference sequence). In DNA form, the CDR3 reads TGTGCCACCAGCAGAGATTTATTGTCCTCTGGGGCCAACGTCCTGACTTTC. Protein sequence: CATSRDLLSSGANVLTF.

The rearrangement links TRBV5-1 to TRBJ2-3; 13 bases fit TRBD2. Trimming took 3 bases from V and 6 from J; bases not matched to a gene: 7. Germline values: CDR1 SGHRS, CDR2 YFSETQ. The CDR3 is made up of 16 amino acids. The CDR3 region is CASSYGTSGTSDTQYF. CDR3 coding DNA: TGCGCCAGCAGCTACGGGACTAGCGGGACTTCGGATACGCAGTATTTT.

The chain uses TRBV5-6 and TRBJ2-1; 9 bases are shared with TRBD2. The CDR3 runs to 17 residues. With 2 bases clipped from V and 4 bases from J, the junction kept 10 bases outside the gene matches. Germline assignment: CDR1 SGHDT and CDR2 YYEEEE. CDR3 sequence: CASSLPLAGALYNEQFF. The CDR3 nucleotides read TGTGCCAGCAGCTTACCATTAGCGGGGGCTTTGTACAATGAGCAGTTCTTC. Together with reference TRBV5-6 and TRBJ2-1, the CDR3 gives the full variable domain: DAGVTQSPTHLIKTRGQQVTLRCSPKSGHDTVSWYQQALGQGPQFIFQYYEEEERQRGNFPDRFSGHQFPNYSSELNVNALLLGDSALYLCASSLPLAGALYNEQFFGPGTRLTVL.

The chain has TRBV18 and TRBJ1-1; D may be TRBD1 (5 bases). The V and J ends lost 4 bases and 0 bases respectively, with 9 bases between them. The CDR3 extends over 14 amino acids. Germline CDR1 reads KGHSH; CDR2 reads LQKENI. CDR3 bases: TGTGCCAGCTCACAACAGGCAGTGAACACTGAAGCTTTCTTT. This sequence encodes CASSQQAVNTEAFF.

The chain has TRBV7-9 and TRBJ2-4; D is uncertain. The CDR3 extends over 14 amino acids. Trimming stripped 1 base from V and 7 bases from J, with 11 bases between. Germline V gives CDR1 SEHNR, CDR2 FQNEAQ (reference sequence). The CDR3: CASSLEFLRNIQYF. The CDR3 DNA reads TGTGCCAGCAGCTTAGAGTTTCTGAGGAACATTCAGTACTTC.

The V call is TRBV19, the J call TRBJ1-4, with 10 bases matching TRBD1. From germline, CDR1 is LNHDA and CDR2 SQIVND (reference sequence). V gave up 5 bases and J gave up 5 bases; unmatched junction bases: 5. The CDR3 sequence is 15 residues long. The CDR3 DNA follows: TGTGCCAGTAGTGTGACAGGGGGCGCGAATGAAAAACTGTTTTTT. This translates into CASSVTGGANEKLFF.

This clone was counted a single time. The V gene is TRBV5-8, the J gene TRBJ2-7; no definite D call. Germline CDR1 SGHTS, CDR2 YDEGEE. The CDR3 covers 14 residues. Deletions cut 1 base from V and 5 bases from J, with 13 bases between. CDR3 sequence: CASSLNPSGDEQYF. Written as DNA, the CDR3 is TGTGCCAGCAGCTTGAACCCCTCTGGAGACGAGCAGTACTTC.

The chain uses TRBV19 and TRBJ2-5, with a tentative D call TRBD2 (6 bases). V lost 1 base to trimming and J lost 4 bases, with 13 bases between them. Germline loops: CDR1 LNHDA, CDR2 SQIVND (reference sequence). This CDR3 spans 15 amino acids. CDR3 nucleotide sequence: TGTGCCAGTAGTATAGCTTCACGGGGAGGAGAGACCCAGTACTTC. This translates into CASSIASRGGETQYF.

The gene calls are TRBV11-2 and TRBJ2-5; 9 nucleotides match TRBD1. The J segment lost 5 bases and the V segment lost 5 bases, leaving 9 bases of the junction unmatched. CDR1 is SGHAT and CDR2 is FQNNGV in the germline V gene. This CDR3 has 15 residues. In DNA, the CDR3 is TGTGCCAGCAGCGCCGGGACAGGGTATTCGGAGACCCAGTACTTC. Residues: CASSAGTGYSETQYF.

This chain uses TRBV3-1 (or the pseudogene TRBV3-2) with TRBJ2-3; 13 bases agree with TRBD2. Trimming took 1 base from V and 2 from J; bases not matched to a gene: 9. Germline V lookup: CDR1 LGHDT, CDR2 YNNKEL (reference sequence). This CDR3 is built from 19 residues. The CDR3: CASSQGPPGLAGFTDTQYF. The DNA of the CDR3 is TGTGCCAGCAGCCAAGGCCCTCCGGGACTAGCGGGATTCACAGATACGCAGTATTTT.

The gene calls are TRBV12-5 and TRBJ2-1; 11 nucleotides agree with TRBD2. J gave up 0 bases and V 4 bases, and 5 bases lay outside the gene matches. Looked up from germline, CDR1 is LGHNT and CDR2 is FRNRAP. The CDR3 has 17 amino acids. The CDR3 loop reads CASGSRLAGSSYNEQFF. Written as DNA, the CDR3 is TGTGCTAGTGGTTCCAGACTAGCGGGGAGCTCCTACAATGAGCAGTTCTTC.

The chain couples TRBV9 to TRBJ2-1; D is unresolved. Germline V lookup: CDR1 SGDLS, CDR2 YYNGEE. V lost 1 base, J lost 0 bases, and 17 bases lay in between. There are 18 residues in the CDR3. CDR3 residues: CASSVSDSAPSSYNEQFF. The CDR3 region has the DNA TGTGCCAGCAGCGTAAGTGATTCAGCGCCAAGCTCCTACAATGAGCAGTTCTTC. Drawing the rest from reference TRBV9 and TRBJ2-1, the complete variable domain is DSGVTQTPKHLITATGQRVTLRCSPRSGDLSVYWYQQSLDQGLQFLIQYYNGEERAKGNILERFSAQQFPDLHSELNLSSLELGDSALYFCASSVSDSAPSSYNEQFFGPGTRLTVL.

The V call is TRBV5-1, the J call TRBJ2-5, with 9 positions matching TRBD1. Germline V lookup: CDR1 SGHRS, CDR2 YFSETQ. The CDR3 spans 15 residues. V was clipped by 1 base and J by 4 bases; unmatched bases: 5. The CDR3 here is CASSLTGQGGETQYF. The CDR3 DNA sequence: TGCGCCAGCAGCTTGACGGGACAGGGTGGAGAGACCCAGTACTTC.

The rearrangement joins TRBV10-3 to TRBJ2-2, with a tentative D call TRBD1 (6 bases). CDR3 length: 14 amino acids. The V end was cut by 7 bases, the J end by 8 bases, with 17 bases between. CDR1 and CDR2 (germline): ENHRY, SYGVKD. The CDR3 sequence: CAITAGEPWGELFF. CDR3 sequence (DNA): TGTGCCATCACGGCAGGGGAGCCGTGGGGGGAGCTGTTTTTT.

DNA for the CDR3: TGTGCCAGCAGCTCTACACCGGGACAGGGGTTGGCCCAGTACTTC. It yields the protein CASSSTPGQGLAQYF. The rearrangement uses TRBV7-9 and TRBJ2-5, with TRBD1 matching over 10 bases. V shed 4 bases and J 9 bases; nucleotides not matched to a gene: 11. The CDR3 totals 15 residues. Per germline, CDR1 SEHNR and CDR2 FQNEAQ (reference sequence).

CDR3 protein: CASSLQGNTEAFF. CDR3 nucleotides: TGTGCCAGCAGCCTCCAGGGGAACACTGAAGCTTTCTTT. The chain recombines TRBV7-8 with TRBJ1-1; possible D gene TRBD1, 5 bases. CDR1 SGHVS and CDR2 FQNEAQ come from the germline V gene. This CDR3 region has 13 residues. Trimming took 5 bases from V and 1 from J, leaving 8 bases between them.

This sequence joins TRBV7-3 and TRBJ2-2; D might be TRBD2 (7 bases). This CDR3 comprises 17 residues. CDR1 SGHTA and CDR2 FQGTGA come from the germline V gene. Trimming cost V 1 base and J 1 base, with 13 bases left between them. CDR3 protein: CASSLRAGQLNTGELFF. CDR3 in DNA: TGTGCCAGCAGCTTAAGAGCGGGACAACTGAACACCGGGGAGCTGTTTTTT.

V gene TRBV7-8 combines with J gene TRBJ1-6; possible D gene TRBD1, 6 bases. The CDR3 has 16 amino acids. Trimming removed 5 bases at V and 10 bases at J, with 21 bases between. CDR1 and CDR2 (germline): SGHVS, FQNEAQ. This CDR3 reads CASSHTGSMRGSPLHF. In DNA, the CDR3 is TGTGCCAGCAGCCACACAGGGAGTATGAGAGGATCACCCCTCCACTTT.

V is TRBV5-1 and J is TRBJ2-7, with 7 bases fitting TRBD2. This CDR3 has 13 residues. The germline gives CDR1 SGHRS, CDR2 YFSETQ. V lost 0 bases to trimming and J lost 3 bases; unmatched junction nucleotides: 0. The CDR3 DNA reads TGCGCCAGCAGCTTGGGCGGGGGCTACGAGCAGTACTTC. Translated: CASSLGGGYEQYF.

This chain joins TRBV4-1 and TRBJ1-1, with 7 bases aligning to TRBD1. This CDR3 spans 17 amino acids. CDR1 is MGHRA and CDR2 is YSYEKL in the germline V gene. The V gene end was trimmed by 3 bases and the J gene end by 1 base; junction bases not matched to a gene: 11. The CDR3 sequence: CASSHRDRHVKNTEAFF. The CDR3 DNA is TGCGCCAGCAGCCATCGGGACAGACACGTAAAGAACACTGAAGCTTTCTTT.